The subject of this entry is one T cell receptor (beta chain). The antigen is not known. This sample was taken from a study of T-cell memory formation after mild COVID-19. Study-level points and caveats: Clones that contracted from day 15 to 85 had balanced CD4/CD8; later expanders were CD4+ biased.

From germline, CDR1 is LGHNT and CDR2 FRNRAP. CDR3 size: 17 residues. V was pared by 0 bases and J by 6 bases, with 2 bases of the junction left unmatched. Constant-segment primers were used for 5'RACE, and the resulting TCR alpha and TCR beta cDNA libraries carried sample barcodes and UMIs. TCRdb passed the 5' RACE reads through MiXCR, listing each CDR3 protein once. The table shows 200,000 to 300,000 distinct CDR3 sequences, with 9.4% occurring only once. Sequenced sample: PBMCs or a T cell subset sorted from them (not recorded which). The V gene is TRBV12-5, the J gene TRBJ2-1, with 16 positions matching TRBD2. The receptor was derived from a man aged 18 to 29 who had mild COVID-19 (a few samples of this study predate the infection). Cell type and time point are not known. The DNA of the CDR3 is TGTGCTAGTGGTTTGGTAGGGACTAGCGGGGGGGCCAATGAGCAGTTCTTC. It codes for CASGLVGTSGGANEQFF.